These T cell receptor beta chains were read from a single sample in a study of T cells in Graves' hyperthyroidism and ophthalmopathy. TCRdb analysed the multiplex PCR reads with MiXCR anew, one entry per CDR3 protein. The sample lists about 530,000 distinct CDR3 sequences; roughly 18% were seen once. The specimen sequenced was blood. Receptors originate from a woman aged 18 to 35 with Graves' ophthalmopathy. CDR3s include the opening cysteine and the closing phenylalanine or tryptophan. The D gene is left open where the match is weak.

j_gene	d_gene	v_gene	CDR3aa
TRBJ2-5	TRBD2	TRBV12-3/TRBV12-4	CASSPAGALETQYF
TRBJ1-2	NA	TRBV5-4	CASSFGLVNYGYTF
TRBJ2-5	TRBD1	TRBV28	CAGWDREVTETQYF
TRBJ1-2	NA	TRBV2	CASSENVYGYTF
TRBJ2-7	NA	TRBV5-1	CASSGAESYEQYF
TRBJ1-4	NA	TRBV10-1	CASSESAQGEKLFF
TRBJ2-7	NA	TRBV6-2/TRBV6-3	CASRGGGTSYEQYF
TRBJ1-2	NA	TRBV7-2	CASSSRGLDYGYTF
TRBJ2-4	NA	TRBV25-1	CATSGGSTAKNIQYF
TRBJ2-7	NA	TRBV13	CASSYPLAGEQYF
TRBJ2-5	TRBD2	TRBV6-2/TRBV6-3	CASRTSGSRHVETQYF
TRBJ1-2	TRBD1	TRBV30	CAWSPLNRGFKGYTF
TRBJ1-4	NA	TRBV14	CASSQTGGEKLFF
TRBJ2-7	TRBD1	TRBV4-2	CASSQVEGQGIAYEQYF
TRBJ1-3	TRBD1	TRBV15	CATSSLRGQGNTIYF
TRBJ1-2	NA	TRBV6-6	CASSYSGDANYGYTF
TRBJ2-6	TRBD1	TRBV11-2	CASSRVRTGGMSGANVLTF
TRBJ1-1	NA	TRBV28	CASSLFPGTLEAFF
TRBJ2-1	NA	TRBV6-1	CASREPGQGSYNEQFF
TRBJ1-2	NA	TRBV20-1	CSARDRENRGYTF
TRBJ1-1	NA	TRBV28	CASSPGWGTEAFF
TRBJ1-2	NA	TRBV18	CASSPTGTTGYGYTF
TRBJ1-1	NA	TRBV19	CASSALTVSMNTEAFF
TRBJ1-1	NA	TRBV29-1	CSVERGTYSNTEAFF
TRBJ1-1	NA	TRBV13	CASSPPGGITEAFF
TRBJ2-1	NA	TRBV5-1	CASSSGLGMGDNEQFF
TRBJ2-7	TRBD1	TRBV7-2	CASSYPGQGTHEQYF
TRBJ2-7	TRBD2	TRBV20-1	CSAQTLAVSYEQYF
TRBJ2-6	NA	TRBV28	CASSLGTELSGANVLTF
TRBJ1-2	TRBD1	TRBV28	CASSPRQGISYGYTF
TRBJ2-1	TRBD2	TRBV7-3	CASSRVAGGPAEQFF
TRBJ1-2	NA	TRBV30	CAWRTAYYGYTF
TRBJ1-6	TRBD1	TRBV28	CASSFGQGVGNSPLHF
TRBJ1-1	NA	TRBV11-2	CASSLGRLGDTEAFF
TRBJ2-3	NA	TRBV7-2	CASSLAGGATSTDTQYF
TRBJ2-5	TRBD2	TRBV7-8	CASSFLGLADTQETQYF
TRBJ2-3	NA	TRBV6-1	CASRPPGVADTQYF
TRBJ2-7	TRBD1	TRBV4-3	CASSPKAGQGSYEQYF
TRBJ1-5	NA	TRBV6-1	CASSYYKVWPQHF
TRBJ1-1	TRBD1	TRBV5-6	CASSPQGADTEAFF
TRBJ2-3	TRBD2	TRBV20-1	CSAGLAGFTDTQYF
TRBJ2-1	NA	TRBV5-5	CASSLAGFAYNEQFF
TRBJ2-3	NA	TRBV20-1	CSAREAGGSTDTQYF
TRBJ2-5	TRBD1	TRBV27	CASSRTGLTETQYF
TRBJ2-3	NA	TRBV6-2/TRBV6-3	CASSAYRSPATDTQYF
TRBJ2-3	TRBD1	TRBV12-3/TRBV12-4	CASSPYRGGTDTQYF
TRBJ1-4	TRBD1	TRBV7-6	CASSLLAGGTNEKLFF
TRBJ1-4	TRBD1	TRBV12-3/TRBV12-4	CASSPGTGGLATNEKLFF
TRBJ2-3	NA	TRBV28	CASSLALDGPSTDTQYF
TRBJ1-1	TRBD1	TRBV9	CASSVEGATEAFF
TRBJ1-5	NA	TRBV19	CASSMTGSRNQPQHF
TRBJ2-3	TRBD2	TRBV27	CASSAGLAGSVDTQYF
TRBJ1-2	NA	TRBV10-3	CAISLDSYGYTF